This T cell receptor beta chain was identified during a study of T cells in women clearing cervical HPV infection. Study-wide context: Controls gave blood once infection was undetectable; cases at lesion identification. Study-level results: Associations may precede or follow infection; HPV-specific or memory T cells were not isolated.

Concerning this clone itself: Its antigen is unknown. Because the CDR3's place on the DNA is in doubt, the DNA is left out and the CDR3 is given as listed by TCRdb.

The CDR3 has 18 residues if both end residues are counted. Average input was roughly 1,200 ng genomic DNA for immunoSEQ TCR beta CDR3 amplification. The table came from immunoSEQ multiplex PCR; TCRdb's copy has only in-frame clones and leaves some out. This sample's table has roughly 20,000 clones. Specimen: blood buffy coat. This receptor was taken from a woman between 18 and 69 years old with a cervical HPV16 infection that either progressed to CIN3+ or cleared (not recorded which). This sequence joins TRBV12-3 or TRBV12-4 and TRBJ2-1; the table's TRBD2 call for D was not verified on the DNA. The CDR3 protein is CASSSSASGGALYNEQFF.